The rows below give T cell receptor beta chains drawn from one sample of a study of blood T cell repertoires in COVID-19. Clones were read by immunoSEQ multiplex PCR, and TCRdb kept only the in-frame ones, dropping some. The table includes roughly 250,000 clones, roughly 80% detected once. Sequences were obtained from peripheral blood. The receptors here all came from a woman of 80 years or more with active or convalescent COVID-19. Both conserved end residues are part of each CDR3. D genes are given only for firm matches. Size tells how often a clone was seen (once, few, many) or the class of an expanded clone, and some rows leave it out.

TRBJ1-6,NA,TRBV14,NA,13,CASSLLPGEPLHF,TGTGCCAGCAGCCTCCTCCCCGGAGAACCCCTCCACTTT
TRBJ1-2,NA,TRBV6-5,NA,15,CASSYSRGGADGYTF,TGTGCCAGCAGTTACTCGCGGGGGGGCGCAGATGGCTACACCTTC
TRBJ1-1,TRBD1,TRBV19,few,13,CASRGNRGMRAFF,TGTGCCAGTAGGGGGAACAGGGGAATGAGGGCTTTCTTT
TRBJ1-4,TRBD1,TRBV28,NA,13,CASSLGQGGKLFF,TGTGCCAGCAGTTTGGGACAGGGAGGAAAACTGTTTTTT
TRBJ2-7,TRBD1,TRBV19,NA,14,CASSPTGAAGEQYF,TGTGCCAGTTCCCCGACAGGGGCCGCGGGGGAGCAGTACTTC
TRBJ1-1,TRBD1,TRBV28,NA,14,CASSLWDRDTEAFF,TGTGCCAGCAGTTTATGGGACAGGGACACTGAAGCTTTCTTT
TRBJ1-5,TRBD1,TRBV11-2,few,15,CASSFGTATNQPQHF,TGTGCCAGCAGCTTCGGGACAGCTACCAATCAGCCCCAGCATTTT
TRBJ2-3,NA,TRBV11-2,NA,12,CASSYPGDTQYF,TGTGCCAGCAGCTACCCGGGAGATACGCAGTATTTT
TRBJ1-3,NA,TRBV6-5,NA,14,CASSWSFSGNTIYF,TGTGCCAGCAGTTGGAGCTTCTCTGGAAACACCATATATTTT
TRBJ1-2,NA,TRBV9,NA,15,CASSLPGWGDYGYTF,TGTGCCAGCAGCTTACCGGGGTGGGGAGACTATGGCTACACCTTC
TRBJ1-2,NA,TRBV28,NA,12,CASSGIDYGYTF,TGTGCCAGCTCAGGTATCGACTATGGCTACACCTTC
TRBJ2-5,TRBD1,TRBV18,NA,15,CASSPRDRAQETQYF,TGTGCCAGCTCACCAAGGGACAGGGCCCAAGAGACCCAGTACTTC
TRBJ2-6,NA,TRBV5-1,few,16,CASSLGGYSGANVLTF,TGCGCCAGCAGCTTAGGGGGTTACTCTGGGGCCAACGTCCTGACTTTC
TRBJ1-2,TRBD1,TRBV19,NA,14,CASSIGQGRYGYTF,TGTGCCAGTAGTATTGGACAGGGACGCTATGGCTACACCTTC
TRBJ1-5,TRBD1,TRBV12-5,NA,17,CASGLVGDRGVGQPQHF,TGTGCTAGTGGTTTGGTAGGGGACAGGGGTGTCGGTCAGCCCCAGCATTTT
TRBJ2-2,TRBD2,TRBV6-1,NA,16,CASSVGGLAGAGELFF,TGTGCCAGCAGTGTTGGGGGACTAGCGGGAGCCGGGGAGCTGTTTTTT
TRBJ2-7,NA,TRBV21-1,few,13,CASSLGQLYEQYF,TGTGCCAGCAGCCTCGGACAGCTCTACGAGCAGTACTTC
TRBJ1-6,TRBD1,TRBV2,NA,14,CASSEEGARSPLHF,TGTGCCAGCAGTGAGGAGGGGGCGCGTTCACCCCTCCACTTT
TRBJ1-1,TRBD1,TRBV28,NA,14,CASSGWDSGTEAFF,TGTGCCAGCAGTGGATGGGACAGTGGGACTGAAGCTTTCTTT
TRBJ2-1,TRBD1,TRBV2,NA,15,CASSEGDRGYNEQFF,TGTGCCAGCAGTGAGGGGGACAGGGGTTACAATGAGCAGTTCTTC
TRBJ1-5,TRBD1,TRBV5-6,NA,15,CASSSGQGLNQPQHF,TGTGCCAGCAGTTCTGGACAGGGCCTAAATCAGCCCCAGCATTTT